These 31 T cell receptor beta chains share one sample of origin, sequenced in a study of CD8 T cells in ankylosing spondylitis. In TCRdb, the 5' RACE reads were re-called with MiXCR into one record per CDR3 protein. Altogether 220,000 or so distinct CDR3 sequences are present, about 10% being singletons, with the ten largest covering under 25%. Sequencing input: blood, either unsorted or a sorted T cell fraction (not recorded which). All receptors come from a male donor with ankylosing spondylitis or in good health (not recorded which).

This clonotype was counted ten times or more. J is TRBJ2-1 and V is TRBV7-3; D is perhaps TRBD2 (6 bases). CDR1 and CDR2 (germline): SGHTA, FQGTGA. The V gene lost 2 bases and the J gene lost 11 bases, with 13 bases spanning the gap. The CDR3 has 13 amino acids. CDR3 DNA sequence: TGTGCCAGCAGCTTAGCCCAGGGACTTAAGCAGTTCTTC. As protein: CASSLAQGLKQFF.

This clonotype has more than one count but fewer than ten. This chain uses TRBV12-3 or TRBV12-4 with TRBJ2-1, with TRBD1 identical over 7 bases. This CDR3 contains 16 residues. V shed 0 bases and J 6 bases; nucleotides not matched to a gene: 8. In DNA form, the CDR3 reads TGTGCCAGCAGTTTAGCGAGCCTACCAGGGGGCAATGAGCAGTTCTTC. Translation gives CASSLASLPGGNEQFF.

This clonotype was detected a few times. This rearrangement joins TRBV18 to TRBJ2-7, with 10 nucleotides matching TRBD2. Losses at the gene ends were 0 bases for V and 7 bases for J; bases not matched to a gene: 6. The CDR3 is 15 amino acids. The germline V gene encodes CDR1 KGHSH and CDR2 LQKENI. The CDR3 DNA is TGTGCCAGCTCACCACCAAGCGGGGGGGACCTGGAGCAGTACTTC. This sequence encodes CASSPPSGGDLEQYF.

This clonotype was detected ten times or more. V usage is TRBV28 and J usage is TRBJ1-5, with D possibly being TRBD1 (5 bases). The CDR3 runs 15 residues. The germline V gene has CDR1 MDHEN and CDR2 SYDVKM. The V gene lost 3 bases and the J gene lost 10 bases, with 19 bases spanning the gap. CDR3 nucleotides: TGTGCCAGCAGTTTCCGGACGGCCGGGGCCGACCCCCAGCATTTT. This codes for CASSFRTAGADPQHF.

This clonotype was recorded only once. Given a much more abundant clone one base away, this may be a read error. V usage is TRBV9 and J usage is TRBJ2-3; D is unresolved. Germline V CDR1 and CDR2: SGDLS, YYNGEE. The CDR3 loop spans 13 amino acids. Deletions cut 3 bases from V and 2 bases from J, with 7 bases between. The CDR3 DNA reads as TGTGCCAGCAGCGCAGATGTCACAGATACGCAGTATTTT. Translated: CASSADVTDTQYF.

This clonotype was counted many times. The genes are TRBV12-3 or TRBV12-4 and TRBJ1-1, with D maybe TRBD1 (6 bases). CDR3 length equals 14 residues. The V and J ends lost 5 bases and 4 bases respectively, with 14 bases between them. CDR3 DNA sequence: TGTGCCAGCAGTCCTCAGGGGTTCGGCACTGAAGCTTTCTTT. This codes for CASSPQGFGTEAFF.

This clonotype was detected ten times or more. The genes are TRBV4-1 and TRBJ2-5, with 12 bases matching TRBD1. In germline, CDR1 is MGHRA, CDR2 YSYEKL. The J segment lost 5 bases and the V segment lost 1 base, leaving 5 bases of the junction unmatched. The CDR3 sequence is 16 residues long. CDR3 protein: CASSQGDRGLRETQYF. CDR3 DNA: TGCGCCAGCAGCCAAGGGGACAGGGGGCTCCGGGAGACCCAGTACTTC.

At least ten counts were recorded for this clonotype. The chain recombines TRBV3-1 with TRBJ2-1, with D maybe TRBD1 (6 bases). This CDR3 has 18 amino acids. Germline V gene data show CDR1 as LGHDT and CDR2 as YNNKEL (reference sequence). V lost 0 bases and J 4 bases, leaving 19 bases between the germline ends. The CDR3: CASSQDEVDRPLYNEQFF. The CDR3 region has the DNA TGTGCCAGCAGCCAAGATGAAGTGGACAGACCTTTATACAATGAGCAGTTCTTC.

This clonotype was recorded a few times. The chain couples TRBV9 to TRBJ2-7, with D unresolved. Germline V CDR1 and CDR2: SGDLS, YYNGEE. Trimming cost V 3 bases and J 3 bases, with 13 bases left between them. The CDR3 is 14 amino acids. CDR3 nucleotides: TGTGCCAGCAGCGAGGCCCCGGCACACTACGAGCAGTACTTC. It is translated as CASSEAPAHYEQYF.

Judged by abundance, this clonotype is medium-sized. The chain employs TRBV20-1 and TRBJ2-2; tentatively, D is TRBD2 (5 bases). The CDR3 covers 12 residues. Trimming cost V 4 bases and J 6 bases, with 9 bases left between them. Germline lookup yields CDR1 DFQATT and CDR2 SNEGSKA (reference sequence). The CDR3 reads CSAKVGAGELFF. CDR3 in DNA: TGCAGTGCTAAAGTGGGAGCCGGGGAGCTGTTTTTT.

The CDR3, as DNA: TGCGCCAGCAGTCCGGAACTAGTCAATGAGCAGTTCTTC. Translated, it gives CASSPELVNEQFF. The genes are TRBV5-1 and TRBJ2-1; TRBD2 is a possible D gene (5 bases). Looked up from germline, CDR1 is SGHRS and CDR2 is YFSETQ. Trimming removed 5 bases at V and 6 bases at J, with 12 bases between. There are 13 residues in the CDR3.

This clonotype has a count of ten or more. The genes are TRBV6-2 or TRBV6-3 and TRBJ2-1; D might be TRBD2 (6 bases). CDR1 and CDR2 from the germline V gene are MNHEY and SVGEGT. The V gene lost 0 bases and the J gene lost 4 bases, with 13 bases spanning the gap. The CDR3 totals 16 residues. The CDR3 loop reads CASSYSTGGPYNEQFF. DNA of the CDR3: TGTGCCAGCAGTTACTCGACCGGGGGACCATACAATGAGCAGTTCTTC.

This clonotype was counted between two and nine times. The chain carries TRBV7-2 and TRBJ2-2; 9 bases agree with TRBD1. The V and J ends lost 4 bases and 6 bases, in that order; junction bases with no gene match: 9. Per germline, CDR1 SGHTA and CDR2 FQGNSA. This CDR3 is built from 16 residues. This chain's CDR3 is CASSSRDRVSAGELFF. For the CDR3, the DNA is TGTGCCAGCAGCTCCCGGGACAGGGTATCGGCCGGGGAGCTGTTTTTT.

CDR3 residues: CASSPPGVSSYNEQFF. The CDR3 DNA reads TGTGCCAGCAGCCCCCCCGGGGTAAGCTCCTACAATGAGCAGTTCTTC. The rearrangement joins TRBV14 to TRBJ2-1, with D possibly TRBD2 on 5 matching bases. CDR3 size: 16 residues. Germline lookup yields CDR1 SGHDN and CDR2 FVKESK. V lost 4 bases and J 0 bases, leaving 13 bases between the germline ends.

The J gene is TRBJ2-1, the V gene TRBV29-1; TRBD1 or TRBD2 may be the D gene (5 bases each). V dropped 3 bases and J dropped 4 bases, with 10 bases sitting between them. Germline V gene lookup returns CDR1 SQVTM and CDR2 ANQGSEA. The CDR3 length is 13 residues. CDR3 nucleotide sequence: TGCAGCGTTGACGGGGCGGGTTACAATGAGCAGTTCTTC. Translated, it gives CSVDGAGYNEQFF.

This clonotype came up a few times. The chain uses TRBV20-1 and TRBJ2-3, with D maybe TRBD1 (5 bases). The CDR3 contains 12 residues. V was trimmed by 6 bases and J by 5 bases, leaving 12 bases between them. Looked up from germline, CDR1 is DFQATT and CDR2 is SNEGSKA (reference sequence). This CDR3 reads CSALRQGDTQYF. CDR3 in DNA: TGCAGTGCCCTCCGGCAGGGAGATACGCAGTATTTT.

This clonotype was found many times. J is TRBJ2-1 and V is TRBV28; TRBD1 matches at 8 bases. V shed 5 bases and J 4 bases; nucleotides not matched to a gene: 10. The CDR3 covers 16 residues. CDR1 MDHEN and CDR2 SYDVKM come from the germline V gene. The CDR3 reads CASSANRGQAYNEQFF. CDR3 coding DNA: TGTGCCAGCAGTGCGAACCGGGGACAGGCTTACAATGAGCAGTTCTTC.

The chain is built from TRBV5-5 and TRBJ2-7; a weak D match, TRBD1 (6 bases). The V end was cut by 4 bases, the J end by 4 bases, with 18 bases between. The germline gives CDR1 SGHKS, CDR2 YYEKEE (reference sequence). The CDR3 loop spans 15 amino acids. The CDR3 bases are TGTGCCAGCAGCATCCCCGGGACACTAAATTACGAGCAGTACTTC. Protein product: CASSIPGTLNYEQYF.

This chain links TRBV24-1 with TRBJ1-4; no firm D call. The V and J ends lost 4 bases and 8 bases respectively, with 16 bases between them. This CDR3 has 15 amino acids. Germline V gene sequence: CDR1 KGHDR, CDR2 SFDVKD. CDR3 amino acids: CATSETTARGEKLFF. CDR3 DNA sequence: TGTGCCACCAGTGAGACGACGGCCCGAGGGGAAAAACTGTTTTTT.

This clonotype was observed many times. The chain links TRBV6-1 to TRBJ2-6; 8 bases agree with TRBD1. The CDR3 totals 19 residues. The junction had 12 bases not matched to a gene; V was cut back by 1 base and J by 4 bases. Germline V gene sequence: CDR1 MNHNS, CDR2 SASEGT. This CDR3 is CASSEVEGWTGSGANVLTF. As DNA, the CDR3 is TGTGCCAGCAGTGAAGTTGAAGGGTGGACAGGGTCCGGGGCCAACGTCCTGACTTTC.

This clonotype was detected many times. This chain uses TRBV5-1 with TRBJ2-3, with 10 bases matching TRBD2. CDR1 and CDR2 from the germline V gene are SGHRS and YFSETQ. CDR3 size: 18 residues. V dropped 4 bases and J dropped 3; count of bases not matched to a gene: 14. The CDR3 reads CASSVLLTSGLPTDTQYF. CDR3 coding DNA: TGCGCCAGCAGCGTCCTATTGACTAGCGGGCTACCGACAGATACGCAGTATTTT.

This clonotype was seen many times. The chain's CDR3 is CASGRASSTDTQYF. The CDR3 nucleotides are TGTGCCAGCGGCAGGGCTAGCAGCACAGATACGCAGTATTTT. The rearrangement joins TRBV27 to TRBJ2-3; D might be TRBD1 or TRBD2, each matching 5 bases. V was cut by 8 bases and J by 0 bases, with 12 bases left in between. Germline CDR1 is MNHEY and CDR2 is SMNVEV (reference sequence). This CDR3 is 14 amino acids long.

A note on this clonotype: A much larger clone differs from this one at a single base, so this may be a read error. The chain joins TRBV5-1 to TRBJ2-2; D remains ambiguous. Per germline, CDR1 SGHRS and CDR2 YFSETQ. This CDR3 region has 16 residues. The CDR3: CASGSSESANAGELFF. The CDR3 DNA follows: TGCGCCAGCGGCTCTTCGGAGTCCGCGAACGCCGGGGAGCTGTTTTTT.

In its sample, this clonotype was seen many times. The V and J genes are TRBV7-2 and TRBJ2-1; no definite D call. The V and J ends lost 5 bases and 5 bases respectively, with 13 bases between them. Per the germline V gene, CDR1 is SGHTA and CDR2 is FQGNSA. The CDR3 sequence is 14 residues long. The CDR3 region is CASSVTLRNNEQFF. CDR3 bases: TGTGCCAGCAGCGTGACCTTGAGGAACAATGAGCAGTTCTTC. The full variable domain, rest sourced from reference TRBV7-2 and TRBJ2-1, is GAGVSQSPSNKVTEKGKDVELRCDPISGHTALYWYRQSLGQGLEFLIYFQGNSAPDKSGLPSDRFSAERTGGSVSTLTIQRTQQEDSAVYLCASSVTLRNNEQFFGPGTRLTVL.

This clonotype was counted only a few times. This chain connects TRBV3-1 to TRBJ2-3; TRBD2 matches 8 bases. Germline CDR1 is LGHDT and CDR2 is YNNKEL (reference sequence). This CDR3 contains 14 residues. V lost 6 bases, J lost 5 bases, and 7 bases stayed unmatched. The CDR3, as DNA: TGTGCCAGCAGTCCCGGACTAGCAAGAGATACGCAGTATTTT. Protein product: CASSPGLARDTQYF.

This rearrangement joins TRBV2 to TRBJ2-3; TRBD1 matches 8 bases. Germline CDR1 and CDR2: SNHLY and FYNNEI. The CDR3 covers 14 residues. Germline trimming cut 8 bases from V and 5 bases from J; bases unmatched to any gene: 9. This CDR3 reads CASDPDRVVDTQYF. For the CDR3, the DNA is TGTGCCAGCGACCCGGACAGGGTTGTAGATACGCAGTATTTT. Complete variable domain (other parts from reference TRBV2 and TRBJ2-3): EPEVTQTPSHQVTQMGQEVILRCVPISNHLYFYWYRQILGQKVEFLVSFYNNEISEKSEIFDDQFSVERPDGSNFTLKIRSTKLEDSAMYFCASDPDRVVDTQYFGPGTRLTVL.

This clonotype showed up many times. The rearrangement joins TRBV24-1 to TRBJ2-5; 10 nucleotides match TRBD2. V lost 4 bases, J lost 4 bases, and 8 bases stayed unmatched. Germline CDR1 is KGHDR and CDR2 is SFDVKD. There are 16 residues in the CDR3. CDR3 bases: TGTGCCACCAGTGACTCCCTAGCGGGGGTGAGAGAGACCCAGTACTTC. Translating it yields CATSDSLAGVRETQYF.

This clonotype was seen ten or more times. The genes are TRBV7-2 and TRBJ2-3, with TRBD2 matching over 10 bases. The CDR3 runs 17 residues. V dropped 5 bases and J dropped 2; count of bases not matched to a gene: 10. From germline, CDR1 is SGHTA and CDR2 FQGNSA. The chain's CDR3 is CASSPRVAGGNTDTQYF. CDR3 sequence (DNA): TGTGCCAGCAGCCCCCGGGTAGCGGGGGGAAACACAGATACGCAGTATTTT.

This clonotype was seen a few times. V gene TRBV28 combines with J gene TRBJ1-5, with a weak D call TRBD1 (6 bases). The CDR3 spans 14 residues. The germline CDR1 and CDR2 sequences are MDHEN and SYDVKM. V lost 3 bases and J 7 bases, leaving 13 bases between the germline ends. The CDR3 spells CASSLVGAGQPQHF. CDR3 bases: TGTGCCAGCAGTTTGGTGGGGGCCGGGCAGCCCCAGCATTTT.

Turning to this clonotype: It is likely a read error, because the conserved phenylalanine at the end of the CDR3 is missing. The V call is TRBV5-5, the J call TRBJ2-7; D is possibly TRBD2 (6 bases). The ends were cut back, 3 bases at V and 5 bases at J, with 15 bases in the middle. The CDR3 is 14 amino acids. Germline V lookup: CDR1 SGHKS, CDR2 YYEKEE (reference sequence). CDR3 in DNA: TGTGCCAGCAGCTCTCTCAAAGGGAGGCACGAGCAGTACTTA. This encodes CASSSLKGRHEQYL.

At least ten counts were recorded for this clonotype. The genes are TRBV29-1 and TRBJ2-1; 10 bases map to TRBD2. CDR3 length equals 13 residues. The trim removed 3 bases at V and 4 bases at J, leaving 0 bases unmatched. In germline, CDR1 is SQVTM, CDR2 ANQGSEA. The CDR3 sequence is CSVDSGGYNEQFF. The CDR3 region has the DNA TGCAGCGTTGATAGCGGGGGGTACAATGAGCAGTTCTTC.